A single sample is the source of the 21 T cell receptor beta chains below, sequenced in a study of blood T cell repertoires in COVID-19. Clones were read by immunoSEQ multiplex PCR, and TCRdb kept only the in-frame ones, dropping some. This sample has about 160,000 clones, with approximately 87% found just once. The sequenced material came from peripheral blood. These receptors came from a woman aged 70-85 years with COVID-19, enrolled during active disease.

The rearrangement joins TRBV18 to TRBJ2-3, with TRBD1 as a possible D gene (6 bases). Deletions cut 0 bases from V and 2 bases from J, with 12 bases between. The CDR3 spans 16 residues. Germline loops: CDR1 KGHSH, CDR2 LQKENI. This CDR3 is CASSPPGQEYTDTQYF. The CDR3 nucleotides read TGTGCCAGCTCACCACCGGGACAAGAGTACACAGATACGCAGTATTTT.

This chain joins TRBV7-7 and TRBJ2-2, with 12 bases fitting TRBD2. The CDR3 is 18 residues long. Germline CDR1 reads SSHAT; CDR2 reads FNYEAQ (reference sequence). V gave up 4 bases and J gave up 6 bases; unmatched junction bases: 12. The CDR3 protein is CASSSVLAGGPSAGELFF. In DNA, the CDR3 is TGTGCCAGCAGCTCGGTGCTAGCGGGGGGGCCGAGTGCCGGGGAGCTGTTTTTT.

The chain is built from TRBV7-2 and TRBJ2-1; TRBD2 agrees at 10 bases. V lost 2 bases and J lost 4; bases outside the gene matches: 2. This CDR3 region has 15 residues. Per germline, CDR1 SGHTA and CDR2 FQGNSA. CDR3 sequence (DNA): TGTGCCAGCAGCTTAAGGACTAGCGGATACAATGAGCAGTTCTTC. Translating gives CASSLRTSGYNEQFF. The full variable domain, in which reference TRBV7-2 and TRBJ2-1 provide the parts outside the CDR3, is GAGVSQSPSNKVTEKGKDVELRCDPISGHTALYWYRQSLGQGLEFLIYFQGNSAPDKSGLPSDRFSAERTGGSVSTLTIQRTQQEDSAVYLCASSLRTSGYNEQFFGPGTRLTVL.

The gene calls are TRBV5-4 and TRBJ1-4; 9 positions agree with TRBD1. The CDR3 contains 17 residues. Looked up from germline, CDR1 is SGHNT and CDR2 is YYREEE (reference sequence). The ends lost 4 bases at V and 3 bases at J; junction bases unmatched: 10. The CDR3 reads CASSLRDRALPNEKLFF. The CDR3 DNA sequence: TGTGCCAGCAGCCTCCGGGACAGGGCTCTGCCTAATGAAAAACTGTTTTTT.

This clone has only one observation. The rearrangement links TRBV27 to TRBJ1-1; TRBD1 aligns across 9 bases. The germline CDR1 and CDR2 sequences are MNHEY and SMNVEV (reference sequence). The CDR3 spans 14 residues. Losses at the gene ends were 3 bases for V and 3 bases for J; bases not matched to a gene: 2. CDR3 nucleotides: TGTGCCAGCAGTTTCGGGACAGGGCACACTGAAGCTTTCTTT. Amino acid sequence: CASSFGTGHTEAFF.

V gene TRBV25-1 combines with J gene TRBJ1-3, with D unclear. The V and J ends lost 4 bases and 0 bases respectively, with 7 bases between them. Germline CDR1 MGHDK, CDR2 SYGVNS. The CDR3 loop spans 14 amino acids. CDR3 bases: TGTGCCAGCAGTGGGTCTAACTCTGGAAACACCATATATTTT. Amino acids: CASSGSNSGNTIYF.

This sequence joins TRBV5-1 and TRBJ2-2; 14 bases align to TRBD2. With V trimmed by 4 bases and J by 0 bases, 8 bases remained unmatched. The CDR3 length is 19 residues. The germline CDR1 and CDR2 sequences are SGHRS and YFSETQ. This CDR3 reads CASSVRGLAGGTNTGELFF. The CDR3 region has the DNA TGCGCCAGCAGCGTGCGAGGACTAGCGGGGGGTACGAACACCGGGGAGCTGTTTTTT.

This clone has a handful of counts. The gene calls are TRBV7-2 and TRBJ2-7; D is undetermined. The CDR3 consists of 15 residues. CDR1 SGHTA and CDR2 FQGNSA come from the germline V gene. The V end was cut by 0 bases, the J end by 0 bases, with 9 bases between. The CDR3 loop reads CASSLAPRSSYEQYF. CDR3 DNA sequence: TGTGCCAGCAGCTTAGCCCCTCGGAGCTCCTACGAGCAGTACTTC.

This clone was detected once. The V and J genes are TRBV19 and TRBJ2-1; perhaps TRBD1 as D (5 bases). Trimming left V 1 base short and J 3 bases short, with 13 bases between. Germline CDR1 is LNHDA and CDR2 is SQIVND (reference sequence). This CDR3 contains 16 residues. Written as DNA, the CDR3 is TGTGCCAGTAGTATAGGGGGCTCCCTAGACTACAATGAGCAGTTCTTC. Amino acid sequence: CASSIGGSLDYNEQFF.

J is TRBJ2-2 and V is TRBV28; D is possibly TRBD2 (6 bases). This CDR3 contains 16 residues. Germline CDR1 reads MDHEN; CDR2 reads SYDVKM. V was cut by 4 bases and J by 0 bases, with 12 bases left in between. CDR3: CASSSGGGPNTGELFF. The CDR3 DNA is TGTGCCAGCAGTTCTGGCGGAGGGCCGAACACCGGGGAGCTGTTTTTT.

This clone appeared a single time. This rearrangement joins TRBV2 to TRBJ1-6; 8 positions agree with TRBD1. The V gene's germline CDR1 is SNHLY and CDR2 FYNNEI. This CDR3 is built from 15 residues. J lost 9 bases, V lost 5 bases, and 9 bases had no gene match. The CDR3 DNA sequence: TGTGCCAGCAGTATCACACAGGGGGGAGGTTCACCCCTCCACTTT. It is translated as CASSITQGGGSPLHF.

V gene TRBV5-1 combines with J gene TRBJ2-2; 8 positions agree with TRBD2. The CDR3 runs to 16 residues. Germline CDR1 SGHRS, CDR2 YFSETQ. With V trimmed by 4 bases and J by 4 bases, 9 bases remained unmatched. CDR3 residues: CASSLRGGQSTGELFF. As DNA, the CDR3 is TGCGCCAGCAGCCTTCGGGGGGGGCAGAGCACCGGGGAGCTGTTTTTT.

The chain recombines TRBV28 with TRBJ2-7; 9 nucleotides match TRBD2. The CDR3 runs 13 residues. Per the germline V gene, CDR1 is MDHEN and CDR2 is SYDVKM. With V trimmed by 7 bases and J by 2 bases, 3 bases remained unmatched. CDR3 nucleotide sequence: TGTGCCAGCAAAGGCGGGGGGGCCTACGAGCAGTACTTC. This translates into CASKGGGAYEQYF.

The table lists this clone with a count of one. V usage is TRBV6-5 and J usage is TRBJ1-5, with 8 bases identical to TRBD1. Germline V CDR1 and CDR2: MNHEY, SVGAGI. There are 15 residues in the CDR3. V lost 5 bases and J lost 5; bases outside the gene matches: 8. The CDR3: CASSSLIQGDQPQHF. The CDR3 DNA follows: TGTGCCAGCAGTAGTCTTATACAGGGGGATCAGCCCCAGCATTTT.

The genes are TRBV5-1 and TRBJ1-6; 10 positions match TRBD1. Germline loops: CDR1 SGHRS, CDR2 YFSETQ. This CDR3 contains 15 residues. V was clipped by 5 bases and J by 7 bases; unmatched bases: 6. CDR3 bases: TGCGCCAGCAGACTTCCGGGACAGGGGAATTCACCCCTCCACTTT. As protein: CASRLPGQGNSPLHF. Together with reference TRBV5-1 and TRBJ1-6, the CDR3 gives the full variable domain: KAGVTQTPRYLIKTRGQQVTLSCSPISGHRSVSWYQQTPGQGLQFLFEYFSETQRNKGNFPGRFSGRQFSNSRSEMNVSTLELGDSALYLCASRLPGQGNSPLHFGNGTRLTVT.

This clone turned up a few times. The chain recombines TRBV18 with TRBJ1-1; tentatively, D is TRBD1 (5 bases). CDR3 length: 15 amino acids. The V gene lost 4 bases and the J gene lost 1 base, with 13 bases spanning the gap. Germline CDR1 reads KGHSH; CDR2 reads LQKENI. The CDR3 DNA is TGTGCCAGCTCACAACGCCATGACAGGAACACTGAAGCTTTCTTT. It translates to CASSQRHDRNTEAFF.

The DNA for the CDR3 is TGTGCCACCAGCAGGGGCGGGACTAATGAAAAACTGTTTTTT. Its translation: CATSRGGTNEKLFF. V is TRBV15 and J is TRBJ1-4; D is unclear. Germline V gives CDR1 LNHNV, CDR2 YYDKDF (reference sequence). The CDR3 is 14 amino acids. V was pared by 3 bases and J by 2 bases, with 7 bases between.

The chain has TRBV13 and TRBJ2-2; D is undetermined. The CDR3 covers 16 residues. Trimming took off 0 bases at V and 5 bases at J, with 13 bases between the two ends. Per the germline V gene, CDR1 is PRHDT and CDR2 is FYEKMQ (reference sequence). This chain's CDR3 is CASSLGRAALTGELFF. DNA for the CDR3: TGTGCCAGCAGCTTAGGTAGAGCTGCTTTGACCGGGGAGCTGTTTTTT.

The gene calls are TRBV7-2 and TRBJ1-1, with 8 bases that match TRBD1. The V segment lost 3 bases and the J segment 10 bases; nucleotides outside the gene matches: 7. Germline V gives CDR1 SGHTA, CDR2 FQGNSA. The CDR3 is made up of 13 amino acids. The CDR3 DNA reads TGTGCCAGCAGCTTTAGCAGGACAGGGACAGCTTTCTTT. Translated, it gives CASSFSRTGTAFF.

This clone came up once. The chain carries TRBV2 and TRBJ1-5; D unclear. This CDR3 contains 13 residues. The germline gives CDR1 SNHLY, CDR2 FYNNEI. V dropped 3 bases and J dropped 5 bases, with 8 bases sitting between them. The CDR3 reads CASSDSGYQPQHF. The CDR3 DNA is TGTGCCAGCAGTGATTCGGGGTATCAGCCCCAGCATTTT.

The chain recombines TRBV3-1 (or the pseudogene TRBV3-2) with TRBJ1-4; D uncertain. CDR1 LGHDT and CDR2 YNNKEL come from the germline V gene (reference sequence). V lost 1 base and J lost 4, with 10 bases in between. The CDR3 runs 15 residues. Written as DNA, the CDR3 is TGTGCCAGCAGCCAAGGGGCCCGGGATAATGAAAAACTGTTTTTT. This translates into CASSQGARDNEKLFF.